This T cell receptor (beta chain) was captured in a study of shared clonotypes between healthy human individuals. The authors divided CD4+ cells into CD45RA+ naive and CD45RA-negative memory subsets. This clone was detected only once. Its antigen remains unidentified. A much more abundant neighbour one base away suggests this may be a read error. Other nucleotide sequences in the sample specify the same CDR3. The germline V gene has CDR1 SGHRS and CDR2 YFSETQ. The CDR3 extends over 12 amino acids. Trimming pared 0 bases from V and 5 bases from J, leaving 5 bases between. It was 200 to 250 ng DNA, 33,000 or so T cell genomes, that sorted-subset replicate PCRs used. In the original analysis: Filtering differed because ImmunoSEQ produced junction-only sequences that carried no quality scores. Clones were read by immunoSEQ multiplex PCR, and TCRdb kept only the in-frame ones, dropping some. V and J calls and clone size are given by that table; D and trimming were obtained from the DNA. In the table there are about 2,500,000 clones, more than 90% of which are singletons.

General study points: Read depth was anticipated to influence clonotype sharing among donors.

The material sequenced was naive CD4+ T cells sorted from blood. The subset denotes: CD45RA+ positively selected. The receptor comes from a man aged 18 to 29 in good health. The chain combines TRBV5-1 with TRBJ2-5; D is unclear. CDR3: CASSLAAETQYF. Written as DNA, the CDR3 is TGCGCCAGCAGCTTGGCCGCGGAGACCCAGTACTTC.